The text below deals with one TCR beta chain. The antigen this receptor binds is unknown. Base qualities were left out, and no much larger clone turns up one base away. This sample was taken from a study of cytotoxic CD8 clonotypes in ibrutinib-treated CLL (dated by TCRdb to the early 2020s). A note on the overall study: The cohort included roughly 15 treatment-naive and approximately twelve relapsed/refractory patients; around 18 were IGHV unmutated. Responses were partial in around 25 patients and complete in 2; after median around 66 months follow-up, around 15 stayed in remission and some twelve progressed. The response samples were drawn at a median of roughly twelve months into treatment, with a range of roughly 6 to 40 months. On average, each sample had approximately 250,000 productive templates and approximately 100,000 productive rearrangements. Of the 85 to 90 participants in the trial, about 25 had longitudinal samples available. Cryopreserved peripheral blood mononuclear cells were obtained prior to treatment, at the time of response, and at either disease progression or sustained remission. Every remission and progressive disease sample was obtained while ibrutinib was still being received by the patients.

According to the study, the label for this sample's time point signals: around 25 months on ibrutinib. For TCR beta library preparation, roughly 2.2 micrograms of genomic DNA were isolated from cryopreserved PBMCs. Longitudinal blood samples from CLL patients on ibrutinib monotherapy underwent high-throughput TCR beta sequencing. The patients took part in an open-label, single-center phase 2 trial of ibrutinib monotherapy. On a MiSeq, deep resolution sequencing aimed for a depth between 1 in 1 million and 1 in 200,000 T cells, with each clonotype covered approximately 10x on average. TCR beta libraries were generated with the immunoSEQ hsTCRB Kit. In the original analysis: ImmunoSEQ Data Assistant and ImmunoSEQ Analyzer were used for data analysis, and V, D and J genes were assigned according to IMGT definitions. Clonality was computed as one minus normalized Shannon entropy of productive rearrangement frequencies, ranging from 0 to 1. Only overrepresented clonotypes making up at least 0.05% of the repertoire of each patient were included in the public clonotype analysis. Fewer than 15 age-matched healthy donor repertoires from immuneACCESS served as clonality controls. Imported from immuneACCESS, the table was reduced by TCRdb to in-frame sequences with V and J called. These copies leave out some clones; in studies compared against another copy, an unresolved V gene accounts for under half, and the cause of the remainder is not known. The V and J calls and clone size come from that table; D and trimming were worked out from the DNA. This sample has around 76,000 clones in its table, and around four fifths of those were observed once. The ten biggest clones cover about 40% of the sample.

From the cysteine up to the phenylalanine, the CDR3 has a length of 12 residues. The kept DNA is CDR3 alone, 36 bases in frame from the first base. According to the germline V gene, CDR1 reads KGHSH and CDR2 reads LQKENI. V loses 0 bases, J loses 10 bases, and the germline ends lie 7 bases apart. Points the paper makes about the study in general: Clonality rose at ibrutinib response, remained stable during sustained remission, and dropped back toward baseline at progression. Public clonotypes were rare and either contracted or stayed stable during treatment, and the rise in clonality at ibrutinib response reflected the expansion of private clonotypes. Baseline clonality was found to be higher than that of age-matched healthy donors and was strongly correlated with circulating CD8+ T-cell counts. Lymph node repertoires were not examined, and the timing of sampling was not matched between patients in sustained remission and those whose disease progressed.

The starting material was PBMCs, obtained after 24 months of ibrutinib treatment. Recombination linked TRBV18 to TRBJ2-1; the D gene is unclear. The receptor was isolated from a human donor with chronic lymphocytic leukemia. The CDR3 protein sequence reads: CASSPPGSEQFF. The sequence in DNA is TGTGCCAGCTCACCACCGGGGTCCGAGCAGTTCTTC.